Listed below are T cell receptor beta chains from one sample, sequenced in a study of blood T cell repertoires in COVID-19. The method was immunoSEQ multiplex PCR; TCRdb's version includes in-frame clones alone and lacks a portion of them. This sample has roughly 60,000 clones; roughly 80% occur once, and the top ten carry over 25%. Sequences were obtained from peripheral blood. The receptors originated from a human donor in a cohort sampled during active COVID-19. Each CDR3 is given with its conserved first and last residue. D genes are given only for firm matches. Clone sizes are given selectively: once, few, many, or a class where the clone is expanded.

TRBD2	TRBV5-1	-	TRBJ2-5	CASSLRTSGGAQETQYF	TGCGCCAGCAGCCTACGGACTAGCGGGGGGGCCCAAGAGACCCAGTACTTC
TRBD2	TRBV5-4	-	TRBJ2-3	CASSSQKTGRRTDTQYF	TGTGCCAGCAGCTCCCAAAAGACCGGGAGGCGGACAGATACGCAGTATTTT
-	TRBV30	-	TRBJ1-1	CAWGKPGGGTEAFF	TGTGCCTGGGGGAAGCCAGGCGGAGGCACTGAAGCTTTCTTT
TRBD1	TRBV7-2	-	TRBJ1-2	CASSLDLGGDYGYTF	TGTGCCAGCAGCTTAGACTTAGGGGGCGACTATGGCTACACCTTC
TRBD2	TRBV5-1	-	TRBJ2-2	CASSFSGRANTGELFF	TGCGCCAGCAGCTTTAGCGGGAGGGCCAACACCGGGGAGCTGTTTTTT
TRBD1	TRBV3-1/TRBV3-2	-	TRBJ1-2	CASSQEALTGEGGYTF	TGTGCCAGCAGCCAAGAAGCCCTTACAGGGGAAGGCGGCTACACCTTC
TRBD2	TRBV20-1	-	TRBJ2-1	CSASSGTSGTNEQFF	TGCAGTGCTAGTTCCGGGACTAGCGGGACAAATGAGCAGTTCTTC
TRBD1	TRBV5-8	-	TRBJ1-5	CASSFGGTANQPQHF	TGTGCCAGCAGCTTTGGTGGGACAGCTAATCAGCCCCAGCATTTT
TRBD2	TRBV5-1	-	TRBJ2-2	CASSSSLAGGQDTGELFF	TGCGCCAGCAGCTCCTCGCTAGCGGGGGGCCAGGACACCGGGGAGCTGTTTTTT
TRBD1	TRBV24-1	-	TRBJ1-1	CATSVQRGRNTEAFF	TGTGCCACCAGTGTTCAGAGGGGGCGGAACACTGAAGCTTTCTTT
-	TRBV6-4	-	TRBJ2-3	CASSLDRSTDTQYF	TGTGCCAGCAGTTTAGACAGGAGCACAGATACGCAGTATTTT
-	TRBV4-1	-	TRBJ2-7	CASSQEYRVSYEQYF	TGCGCCAGCAGCCAAGAGTACAGGGTCTCCTACGAGCAGTACTTC
-	TRBV6-6	once	TRBJ1-2	CASSRAGGTLHYGYTF	TGTGCCAGCAGTCGGGCGGGGGGAACCCTCCACTATGGCTACACCTTC
-	TRBV7-2	-	TRBJ2-1	CASSLQGADEQFF	TGTGCCAGCAGCTTACAGGGCGCCGATGAGCAGTTCTTC
-	TRBV5-6	once	TRBJ2-1	CASSPAGGGSYNEQFF	TGTGCCAGCAGCCCTGCGGGTGGGGGGTCCTACAATGAGCAGTTCTTC
-	TRBV28	-	TRBJ2-5	CACRGRGETQYF	TGTGCCTGCCGCGGGCGGGGAGAGACCCAGTACTTC
-	TRBV6-5	-	TRBJ1-5	CASRTRSGGNQPQHF	TGTGCCAGCAGGACTAGATCGGGGGGCAATCAGCCCCAGCATTTT
-	TRBV4-3	-	TRBJ1-4	CASSQDRGVNEKLFF	TGCGCCAGCAGCCAAGATAGGGGCGTTAATGAAAAACTGTTTTTT
-	TRBV9	-	TRBJ1-2	CASSVGNGAGGYTF	TGTGCCAGCAGCGTAGGAAATGGGGCTGGTGGCTACACCTTC
-	TRBV29-1	few	TRBJ2-7	CSVAAGSYEQYF	TGCAGCGTTGCCGCCGGGTCCTACGAGCAGTACTTC
TRBD2	TRBV7-2	-	TRBJ2-5	CASSLGASGSETQYF	TGTGCCAGCAGCTTAGGGGCTAGCGGGAGTGAGACCCAGTACTTC
TRBD2	TRBV5-1	-	TRBJ2-1	CASSLLLAGQGDEQFF	TGCGCCAGCAGCTTGCTCTTAGCGGGACAAGGCGATGAGCAGTTCTTC
-	TRBV11-3	-	TRBJ2-7	CASSLNQASYEQYF	TGTGCCAGCAGCTTAAACCAGGCCTCCTACGAGCAGTACTTC
-	TRBV6-2/TRBV6-3	few	TRBJ1-5	CASSPSARSQPQHF	TGTGCCAGCAGCCCCTCCGCGCGAAGTCAGCCCCAGCATTTT
-	TRBV5-1	-	TRBJ1-6	CASSLGGDSPLHF	TGCGCCAGCAGCTTGGGTGGAGACTCACCCCTCCACTTT
-	TRBV5-6	-	TRBJ1-4	CASSLGRQINEKLFF	TGTGCCAGCAGCTTGGGTCGACAGATTAATGAAAAACTGTTTTTT
TRBD1	TRBV12-3/TRBV12-4	-	TRBJ2-5	CASSFRGETQYF	TGTGCCAGCAGTTTCAGGGGGGAGACCCAGTACTTC
-	TRBV5-5	-	TRBJ1-3	CASSPGLNSGNTIYF	TGTGCCAGCAGTCCGGGACTGAACTCTGGAAACACCATATATTTT
TRBD2	TRBV7-9	-	TRBJ2-5	CASSPREGGGHF	TGTGCCAGCAGCCCCCGTGAGGGCGGGGGGCACTTC
TRBD1	TRBV30	few	TRBJ1-5	CAWTGGAGQPQHF	TGTGCCTGGACAGGGGGCGCGGGACAGCCCCAGCATTTT
-	TRBV7-9	-	TRBJ2-7	CASSLELNEQYF	TGTGCCAGCAGCTTAGAACTGAACGAGCAGTACTTC
-	TRBV7-9	-	TRBJ1-4	CASSSSGQGGEKLFF	TGTGCCAGCAGCTCGTCGGGGCAGGGAGGCGAAAAACTGTTTTTT
-	TRBV30	-	TRBJ2-2	CAWGQGSITGELFF	TGTGCCTGGGGTCAGGGTTCGATAACCGGGGAGCTGTTTTTT
-	TRBV6-1	few	TRBJ1-1	CASSEAEEGTEAFF	TGTGCCAGCAGTGAAGCTGAGGAGGGCACTGAAGCTTTCTTT
TRBD1	TRBV24-1	-	TRBJ1-1	CATSTAGGVEAFF	TGTGCCACCAGCACGGCAGGGGGTGTTGAAGCTTTCTTT
TRBD2	TRBV5-4	-	TRBJ2-3	CASSSTSGSTDTQYF	TGTGCCAGCAGCTCAACTAGCGGGAGTACAGATACGCAGTATTTT
-	TRBV30	-	TRBJ2-7	CAWSVLVPEQYF	TGTGCCTGGAGTGTACTGGTCCCCGAGCAGTACTTC
-	TRBV28	-	TRBJ2-7	CASTPLSSYEQYF	TGTGCCAGCACCCCGCTTAGCTCCTACGAGCAGTACTTC
-	TRBV30	-	TRBJ1-5	CAWSVRRDSGFQPQHF	TGTGCCTGGAGTGTACGCAGGGATAGCGGTTTTCAGCCCCAGCATTTT
TRBD2	TRBV27	-	TRBJ2-1	CASSAGTSGSNEQFF	TGTGCCAGCAGTGCCGGGACTAGCGGGAGTAATGAGCAGTTCTTC
TRBD2	TRBV5-1	few	TRBJ2-1	CASSPRLAGEYNEQFF	TGCGCCAGCAGCCCGAGACTAGCGGGGGAATACAATGAGCAGTTCTTC
TRBD2	TRBV7-9	-	TRBJ2-5	CASNQQSGGQETQYF	TGTGCCAGCAACCAACAGAGCGGGGGACAAGAGACCCAGTACTTC
-	TRBV7-3	-	TRBJ1-6	CASSLTVTGSSPLHF	TGTGCCAGCAGCTTAACGGTTACGGGGAGCTCACCCCTCCACTTT
-	TRBV4-1	few	TRBJ2-7	CASSQDRLRAAATKSSYEQYF	TGCGCCAGCAGCCAAGACCGCCTGCGGGCCGCAGCGACTAAAAGCTCCTACGAGCAGTACTTC
-	TRBV13	-	TRBJ1-1	CASSLVGTGTSFF	-
TRBD2	TRBV29-1	-	TRBJ2-1	CSVRAGGLNEQFF	TGCAGCGTACGGGCGGGGGGCCTGAATGAGCAGTTCTTC
TRBD1	TRBV19	-	TRBJ1-4	CASSMGTGNEKLFF	TGTGCCAGTAGTATGGGGACAGGGAATGAAAAACTGTTTTTT
-	TRBV30	-	TRBJ1-6	CAWSRLSGSSYNSPLHF	TGTGCCTGGAGTCGATTATCGGGGAGCTCCTATAATTCACCCCTCCACTTT
-	TRBV15	-	TRBJ2-7	CATSRDFGYEQYF	TGTGCCACCAGCAGAGATTTCGGCTACGAGCAGTACTTC
-	TRBV19	-	TRBJ1-2	CASSWQTGGYGYTF	TGTGCCAGTAGTTGGCAGACCGGGGGGTATGGCTACACCTTC
-	TRBV18	-	TRBJ2-5	CASSRRGQGRQETQYF	TGTGCCAGCTCACGACGGGGCCAAGGGAGGCAAGAGACCCAGTACTTC
TRBD1	TRBV6-5	-	TRBJ1-1	CASSYNRGTEAFF	TGTGCCAGCAGTTACAACAGGGGCACTGAAGCTTTCTTT
-	TRBV28	medium-sized	TRBJ2-7	CASRLLSMGLMGEQYF	TGTGCCAGCAGACTTTTAAGCATGGGACTTATGGGGGAGCAGTACTTC
-	TRBV25-1	many	TRBJ2-7	CASSDLRTRNSYEQYF	TGTGCCAGCAGTGATCTGAGGACACGTAACTCCTACGAGCAGTACTTC